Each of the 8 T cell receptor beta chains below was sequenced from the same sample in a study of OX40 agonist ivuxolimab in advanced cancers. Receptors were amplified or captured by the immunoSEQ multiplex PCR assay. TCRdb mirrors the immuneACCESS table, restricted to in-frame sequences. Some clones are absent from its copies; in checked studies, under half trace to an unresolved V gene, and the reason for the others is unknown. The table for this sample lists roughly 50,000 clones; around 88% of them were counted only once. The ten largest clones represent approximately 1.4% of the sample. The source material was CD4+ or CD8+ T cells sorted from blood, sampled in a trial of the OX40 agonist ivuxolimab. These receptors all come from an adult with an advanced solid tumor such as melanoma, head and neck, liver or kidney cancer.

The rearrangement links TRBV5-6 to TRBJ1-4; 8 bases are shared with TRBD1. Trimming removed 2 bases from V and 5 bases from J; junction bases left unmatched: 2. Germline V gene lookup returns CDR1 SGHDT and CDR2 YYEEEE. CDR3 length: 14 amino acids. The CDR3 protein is CASSFRTGNEKLFF. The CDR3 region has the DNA TGTGCCAGCAGCTTTAGGACAGGGAATGAAAAACTGTTTTTT.

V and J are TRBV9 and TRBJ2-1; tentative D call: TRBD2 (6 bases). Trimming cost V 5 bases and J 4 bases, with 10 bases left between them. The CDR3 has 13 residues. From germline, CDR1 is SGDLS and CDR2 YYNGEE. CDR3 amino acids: CASRWGVYNEQFF. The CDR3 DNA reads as TGTGCCAGCAGATGGGGGGTTTACAATGAGCAGTTCTTC. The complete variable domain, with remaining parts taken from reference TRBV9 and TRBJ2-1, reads DSGVTQTPKHLITATGQRVTLRCSPRSGDLSVYWYQQSLDQGLQFLIQYYNGEERAKGNILERFSAQQFPDLHSELNLSSLELGDSALYFCASRWGVYNEQFFGPGTRLTVL.

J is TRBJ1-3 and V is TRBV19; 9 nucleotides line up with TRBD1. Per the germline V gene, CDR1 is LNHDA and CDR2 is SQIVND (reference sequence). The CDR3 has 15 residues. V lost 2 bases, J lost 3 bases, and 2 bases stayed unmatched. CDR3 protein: CASSIWGQGGNTIYF. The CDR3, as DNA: TGTGCCAGTAGTATATGGGGACAGGGTGGAAACACCATATATTTT.

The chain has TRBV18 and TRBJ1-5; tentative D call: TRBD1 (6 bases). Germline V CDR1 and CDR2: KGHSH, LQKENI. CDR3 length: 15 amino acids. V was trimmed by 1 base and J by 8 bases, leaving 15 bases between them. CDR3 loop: CASSPQEGGKKPQHF. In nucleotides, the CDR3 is TGTGCCAGCTCACCACAAGAGGGGGGAAAGAAGCCCCAGCATTTT. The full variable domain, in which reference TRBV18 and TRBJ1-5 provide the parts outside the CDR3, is NAGVMQNPRHLVRRRGQEARLRCSPMKGHSHVYWYRQLPEEGLKFMVYLQKENIIDESGMPKERFSAEFPKEGPSILRIQQVVRGDSAAYFCASSPQEGGKKPQHFGDGTRLSIL.

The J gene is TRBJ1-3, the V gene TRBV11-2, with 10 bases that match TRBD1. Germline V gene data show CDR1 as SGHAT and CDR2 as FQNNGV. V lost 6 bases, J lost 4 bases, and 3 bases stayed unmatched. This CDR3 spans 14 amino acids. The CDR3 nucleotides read TGTGCCAGCAGGGTGACAGGGGGCGGAAACACCATATATTTT. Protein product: CASRVTGGGNTIYF.

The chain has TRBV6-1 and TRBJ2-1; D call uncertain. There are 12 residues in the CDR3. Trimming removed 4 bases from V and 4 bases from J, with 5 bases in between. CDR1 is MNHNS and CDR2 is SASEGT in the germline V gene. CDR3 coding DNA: TGTGCCAGCAGTGCTCATTACAATGAGCAGTTCTTC. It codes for CASSAHYNEQFF.

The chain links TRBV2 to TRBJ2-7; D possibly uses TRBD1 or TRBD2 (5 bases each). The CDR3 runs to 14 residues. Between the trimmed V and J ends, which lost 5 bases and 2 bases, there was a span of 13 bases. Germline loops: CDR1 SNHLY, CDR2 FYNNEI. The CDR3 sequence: CASSSGTGTYEQYF. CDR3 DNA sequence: TGTGCCAGCAGTTCCGGGACCGGGACCTACGAGCAGTACTTC. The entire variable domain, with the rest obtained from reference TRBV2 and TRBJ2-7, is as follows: EPEVTQTPSHQVTQMGQEVILRCVPISNHLYFYWYRQILGQKVEFLVSFYNNEISEKSEIFDDQFSVERPDGSNFTLKIRSTKLEDSAMYFCASSSGTGTYEQYFGPGTRLTVT.

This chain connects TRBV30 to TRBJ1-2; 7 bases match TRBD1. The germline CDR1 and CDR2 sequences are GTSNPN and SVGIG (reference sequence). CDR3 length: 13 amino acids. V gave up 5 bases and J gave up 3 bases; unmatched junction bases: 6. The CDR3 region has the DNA TGTGCCTGGGAAACAGGGGTCGACTATGGCTACACCTTC. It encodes CAWETGVDYGYTF.